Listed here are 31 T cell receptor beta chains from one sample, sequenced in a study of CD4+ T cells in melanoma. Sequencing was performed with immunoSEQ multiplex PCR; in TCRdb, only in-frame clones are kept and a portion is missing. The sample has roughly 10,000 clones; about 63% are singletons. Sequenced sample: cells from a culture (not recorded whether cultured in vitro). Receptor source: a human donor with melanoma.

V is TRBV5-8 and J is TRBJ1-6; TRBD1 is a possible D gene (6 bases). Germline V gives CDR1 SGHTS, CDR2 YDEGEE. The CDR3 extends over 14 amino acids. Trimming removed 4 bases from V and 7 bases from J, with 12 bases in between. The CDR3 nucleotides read TGTGCCAGCAGCCTGACAGGTTTCAATTCACCCCTCCACTTT. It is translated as CASSLTGFNSPLHF. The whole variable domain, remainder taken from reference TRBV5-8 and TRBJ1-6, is EAGVTQSPTHLIKTRGQQATLRCSPISGHTSVYWYQQALGLGLQFLLWYDEGEERNRGNFPPRFSGRQFPNYSSELNVNALELEDSALYLCASSLTGFNSPLHFGNGTRLTVT.

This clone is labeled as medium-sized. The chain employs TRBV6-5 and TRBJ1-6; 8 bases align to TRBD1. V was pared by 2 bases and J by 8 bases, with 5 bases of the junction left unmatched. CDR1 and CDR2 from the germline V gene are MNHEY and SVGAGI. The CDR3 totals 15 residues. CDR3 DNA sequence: TGTGCCAGCAGTTACGGATCAGGGGGCCATTCACCCCTCCACTTT. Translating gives CASSYGSGGHSPLHF.

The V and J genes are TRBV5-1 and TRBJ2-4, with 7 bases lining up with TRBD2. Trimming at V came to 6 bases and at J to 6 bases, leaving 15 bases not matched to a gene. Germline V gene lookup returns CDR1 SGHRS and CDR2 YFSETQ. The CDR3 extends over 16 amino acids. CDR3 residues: CASTPGGTGGGNIQYF. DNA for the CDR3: TGCGCCAGCACCCCCGGCGGGACCGGCGGGGGAAACATTCAGTACTTC.

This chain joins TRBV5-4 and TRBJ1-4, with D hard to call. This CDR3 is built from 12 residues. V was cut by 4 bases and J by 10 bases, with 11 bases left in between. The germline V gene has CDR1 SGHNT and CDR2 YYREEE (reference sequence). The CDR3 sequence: CASSPDSGKLFF. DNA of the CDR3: TGTGCCAGCAGCCCGGATTCTGGAAAACTGTTTTTT.

The CDR3 nucleotides read TGTGCCAGCAGTTCCACCGGGACAGGGATCTATGGCTACACCTTC. It is translated as CASSSTGTGIYGYTF. The rearrangement links TRBV27 to TRBJ1-2, with TRBD1 matching 9 bases. This CDR3 has 15 residues. Germline V CDR1 and CDR2: MNHEY, SMNVEV (reference sequence). Unmatched junction bases numbered 7, after V lost 4 bases and J lost 4 bases.

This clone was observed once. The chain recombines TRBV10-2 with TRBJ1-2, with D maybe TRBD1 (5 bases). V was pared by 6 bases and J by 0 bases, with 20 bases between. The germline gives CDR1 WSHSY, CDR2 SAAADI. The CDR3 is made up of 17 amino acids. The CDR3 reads CASSRGGVPPTNYGYTF. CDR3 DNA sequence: TGCGCCAGCAGCCGGGGGGGGGTCCCCCCAACTAACTATGGCTACACCTTC.

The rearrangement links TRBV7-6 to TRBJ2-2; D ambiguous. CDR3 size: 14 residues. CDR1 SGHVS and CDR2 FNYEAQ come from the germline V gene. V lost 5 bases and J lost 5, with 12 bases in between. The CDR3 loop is CASSTQLGTGELFF. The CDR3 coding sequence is TGTGCCAGCAGCACCCAGCTGGGGACCGGGGAGCTGTTTTTT.

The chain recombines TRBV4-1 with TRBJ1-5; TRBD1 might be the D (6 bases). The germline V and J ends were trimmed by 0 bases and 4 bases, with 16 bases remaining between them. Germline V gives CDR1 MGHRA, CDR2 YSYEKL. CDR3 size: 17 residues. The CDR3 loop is CASSQEPSGRGNQPQHF. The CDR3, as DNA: TGCGCCAGCAGCCAAGAGCCCTCTGGCAGGGGAAATCAGCCCCAGCATTTT.

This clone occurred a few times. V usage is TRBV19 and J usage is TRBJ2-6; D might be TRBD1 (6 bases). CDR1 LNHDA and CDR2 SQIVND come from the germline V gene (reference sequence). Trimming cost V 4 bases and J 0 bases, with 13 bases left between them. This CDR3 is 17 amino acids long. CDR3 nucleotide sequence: TGTGCCAGTAGTAAGACAGGCCGCCGCTCTGGGGCCAACGTCCTGACTTTC. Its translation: CASSKTGRRSGANVLTF.

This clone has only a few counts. The CDR3 DNA sequence: TGCGCCAGCAGCTTGGCCGGAGGGGGGGCGAATGAGCAGTTCTTC. Protein: CASSLAGGGANEQFF. The gene calls are TRBV5-1 and TRBJ2-1; possibly TRBD2 for D (7 bases). The CDR3 length is 15 residues. The germline gives CDR1 SGHRS, CDR2 YFSETQ. Trimming stripped 0 bases from V and 7 bases from J, with 14 bases between. Drawing the rest from reference TRBV5-1 and TRBJ2-1, the complete variable domain is KAGVTQTPRYLIKTRGQQVTLSCSPISGHRSVSWYQQTPGQGLQFLFEYFSETQRNKGNFPGRFSGRQFSNSRSEMNVSTLELGDSALYLCASSLAGGGANEQFFGPGTRLTVL.

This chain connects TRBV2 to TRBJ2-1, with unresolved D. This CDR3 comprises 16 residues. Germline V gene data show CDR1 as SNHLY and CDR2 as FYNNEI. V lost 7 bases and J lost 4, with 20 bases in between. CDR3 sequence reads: CASMDGVSLDYNEQFF. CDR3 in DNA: TGTGCCAGCATGGACGGAGTGAGCCTCGATTACAATGAGCAGTTCTTC.

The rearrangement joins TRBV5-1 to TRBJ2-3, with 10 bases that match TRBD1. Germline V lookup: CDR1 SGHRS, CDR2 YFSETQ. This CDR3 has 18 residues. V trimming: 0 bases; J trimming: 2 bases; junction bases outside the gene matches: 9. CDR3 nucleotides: TGCGCCAGCAGCTTGGTACCGCCGGGGACAGGGGTCACAGATACGCAGTATTTT. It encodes CASSLVPPGTGVTDTQYF.

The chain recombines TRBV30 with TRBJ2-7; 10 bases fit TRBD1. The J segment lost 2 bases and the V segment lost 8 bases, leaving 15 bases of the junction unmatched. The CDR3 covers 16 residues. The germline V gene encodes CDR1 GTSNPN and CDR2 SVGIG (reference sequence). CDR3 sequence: CARPRDRDRGTYEQYF. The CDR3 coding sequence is TGTGCCCGACCCAGGGACCGGGACAGGGGAACCTACGAGCAGTACTTC. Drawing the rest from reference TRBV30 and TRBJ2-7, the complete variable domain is SQTIHQWPATLVQPVGSPLSLECTVEGTSNPNLYWYRQAAGRGLQLLFYSVGIGQISSEVPQNLSASRPQDRQFILSSKKLLLSDSGFYLCARPRDRDRGTYEQYFGPGTRLTVT.

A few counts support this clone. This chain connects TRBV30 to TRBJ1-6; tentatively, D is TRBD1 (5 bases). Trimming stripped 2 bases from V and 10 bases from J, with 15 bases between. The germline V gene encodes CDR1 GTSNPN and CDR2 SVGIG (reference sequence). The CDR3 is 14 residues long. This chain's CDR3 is CAWSLLNEGSPLHF. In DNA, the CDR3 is TGTGCCTGGAGTCTCCTTAACGAGGGGTCACCCCTCCACTTT. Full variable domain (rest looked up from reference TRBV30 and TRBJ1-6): SQTIHQWPATLVQPVGSPLSLECTVEGTSNPNLYWYRQAAGRGLQLLFYSVGIGQISSEVPQNLSASRPQDRQFILSSKKLLLSDSGFYLCAWSLLNEGSPLHFGNGTRLTVT.

CDR3 in amino acids: CASSLRGSTDTQYF. In DNA, the CDR3 is TGTGCCAGCAGCCTCAGGGGTTCCACAGATACGCAGTATTTT. The V and J genes are TRBV6-5 and TRBJ2-3; weak D call: TRBD1 (6 bases). CDR3 length equals 14 residues. Looked up from germline, CDR1 is MNHEY and CDR2 is SVGAGI. V gave up 6 bases and J gave up 2 bases, with 12 bases separating them.

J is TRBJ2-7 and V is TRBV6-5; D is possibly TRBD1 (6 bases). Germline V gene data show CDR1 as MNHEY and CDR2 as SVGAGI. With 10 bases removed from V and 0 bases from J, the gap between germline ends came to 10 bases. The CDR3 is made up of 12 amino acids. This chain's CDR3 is CAIRGPSYEQYF. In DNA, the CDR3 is TGTGCCATCAGGGGCCCCTCCTACGAGCAGTACTTC.

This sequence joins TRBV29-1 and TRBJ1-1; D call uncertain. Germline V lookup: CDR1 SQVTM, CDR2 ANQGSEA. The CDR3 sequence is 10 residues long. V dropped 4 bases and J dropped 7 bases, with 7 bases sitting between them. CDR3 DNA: TGCAGCGTTGGGCAGCATGAAGCTTTCTTT. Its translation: CSVGQHEAFF.

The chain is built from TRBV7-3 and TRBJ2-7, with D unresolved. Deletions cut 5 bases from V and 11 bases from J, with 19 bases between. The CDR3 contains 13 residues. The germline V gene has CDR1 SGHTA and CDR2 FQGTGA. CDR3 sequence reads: CASSQIMGQREYF. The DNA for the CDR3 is TGTGCCAGCAGCCAAATTATGGGTCAGCGCGAGTACTTC.

Here the CDR3 DNA reads TGTGCCAGCTCACCAACTCCAGACAGCGGCTACACCTTC. It yields the protein CASSPTPDSGYTF. The rearrangement uses TRBV18 and TRBJ1-2, with D tentatively TRBD1 (5 bases). Trimming removed 2 bases at V and 8 bases at J, with 12 bases between. The CDR3 spans 13 residues. Germline V gene lookup returns CDR1 KGHSH and CDR2 LQKENI.

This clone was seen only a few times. In nucleotides, the CDR3 is TGCGCCAGCAGCAATTTTCGGGAGGGGATGAATTCACCCCTCCACTTT. Encoded protein: CASSNFREGMNSPLHF. V usage is TRBV5-1 and J usage is TRBJ1-6, with D perhaps matching TRBD1 (5 bases). Trimming took off 4 bases at V and 7 bases at J, with 18 bases between the two ends. This CDR3 has 16 residues. Germline assignment: CDR1 SGHRS and CDR2 YFSETQ.

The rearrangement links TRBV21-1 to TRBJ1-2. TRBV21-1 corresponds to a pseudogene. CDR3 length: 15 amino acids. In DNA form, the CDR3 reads TGTGCCAGCAGCAAAGACGCGGGCATGATCTATGGCTACACCTTC. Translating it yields CASSKDAGMIYGYTF.

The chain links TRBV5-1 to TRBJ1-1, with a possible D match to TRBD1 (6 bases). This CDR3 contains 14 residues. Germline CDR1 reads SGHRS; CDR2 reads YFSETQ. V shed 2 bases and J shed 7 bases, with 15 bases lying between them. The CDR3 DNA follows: TGCGCCAGCAGCTTTAGGGACACCGCCTTTGAAGCTTTCTTT. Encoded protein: CASSFRDTAFEAFF.

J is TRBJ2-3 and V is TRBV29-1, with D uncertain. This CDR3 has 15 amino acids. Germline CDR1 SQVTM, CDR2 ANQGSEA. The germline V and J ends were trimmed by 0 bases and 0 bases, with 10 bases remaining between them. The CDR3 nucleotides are TGCAGCGTTGAAGAGATTAGATTAAGCACAGATACGCAGTATTTT. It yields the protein CSVEEIRLSTDTQYF.

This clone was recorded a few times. The CDR3 is CASSVALFGSPLHF. In DNA, the CDR3 is TGTGCCAGCAGCGTAGCCCTCTTCGGTTCACCCCTCCACTTT. J is TRBJ1-6 and V is TRBV9; no reliable D call. The ends were cut back, 0 bases at V and 9 bases at J, with 10 bases in the middle. The CDR3 covers 14 residues. CDR1 is SGDLS, CDR2 YYNGEE, per germline.

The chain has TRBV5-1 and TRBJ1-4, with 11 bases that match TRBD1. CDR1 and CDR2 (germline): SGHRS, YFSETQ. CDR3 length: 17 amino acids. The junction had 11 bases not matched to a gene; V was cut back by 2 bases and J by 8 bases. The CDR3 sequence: CASSFGQGARRDEKLFF. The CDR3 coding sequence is TGCGCCAGCAGCTTTGGACAGGGGGCAAGAAGGGACGAAAAACTGTTTTTT.

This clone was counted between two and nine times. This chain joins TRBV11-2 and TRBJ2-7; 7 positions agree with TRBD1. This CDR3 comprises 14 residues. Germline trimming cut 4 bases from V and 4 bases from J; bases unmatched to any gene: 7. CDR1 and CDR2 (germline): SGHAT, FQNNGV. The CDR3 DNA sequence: TGTGCCAGCAGCTCGTACAGGGGAATTTACGAGCAGTACTTC. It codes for CASSSYRGIYEQYF.

The CDR3 nucleotides are TGTGCCAGCAGACAAAGACAGGGGGTTGTCAATGAGCAGTTCTTC. The encoded protein is CASRQRQGVVNEQFF. The chain combines TRBV6-1 with TRBJ2-1; 9 nucleotides agree with TRBD1. V lost 6 bases, J lost 6 bases, and 9 bases stayed unmatched. The CDR3 sequence is 15 residues long. The V gene's germline CDR1 is MNHNS and CDR2 SASEGT.

CDR3: CASSLERTGTDTQYF. The DNA of the CDR3 is TGCGCCAGCAGCTTGGAGCGGACCGGCACAGATACGCAGTATTTT. V and J are TRBV5-1 and TRBJ2-3, with a weak D call TRBD2 (5 bases). The germline V gene has CDR1 SGHRS and CDR2 YFSETQ. The CDR3 spans 15 residues. V dropped 0 bases and J dropped 1 base, with 9 bases sitting between them.

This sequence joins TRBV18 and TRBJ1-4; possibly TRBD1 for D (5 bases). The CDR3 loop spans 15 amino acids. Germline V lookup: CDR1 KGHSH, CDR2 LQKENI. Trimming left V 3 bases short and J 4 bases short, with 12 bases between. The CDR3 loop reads CASSPDSSINEKLFF. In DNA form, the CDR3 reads TGTGCCAGCTCACCTGACAGTTCGATTAATGAAAAACTGTTTTTT.

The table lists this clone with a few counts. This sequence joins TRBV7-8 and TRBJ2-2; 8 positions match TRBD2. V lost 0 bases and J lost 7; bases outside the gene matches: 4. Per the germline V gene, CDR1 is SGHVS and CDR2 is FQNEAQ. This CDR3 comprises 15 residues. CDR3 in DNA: TGTGCCAGCAGCTTAGCGCTAGCGGGTATCGGGGAGCTGTTTTTT. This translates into CASSLALAGIGELFF.

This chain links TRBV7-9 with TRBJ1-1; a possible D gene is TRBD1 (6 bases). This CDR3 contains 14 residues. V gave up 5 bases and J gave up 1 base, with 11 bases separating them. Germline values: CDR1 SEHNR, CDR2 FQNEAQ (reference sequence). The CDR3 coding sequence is TGTGCCAGCAGCCCAAAGACAGGGAACACTGAAGCTTTCTTT. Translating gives CASSPKTGNTEAFF. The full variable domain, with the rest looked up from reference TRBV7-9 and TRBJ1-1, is DTGVSQNPRHKITKRGQNVTFRCDPISEHNRLYWYRQTLGQGPEFLTYFQNEAQLEKSRLLSDRFSAERPKGSFSTLEIQRTEQGDSAMYLCASSPKTGNTEAFFGQGTRLTVV.